The source of this T cell receptor (beta chain) is a study of blood T cell repertoires in COVID-19. The table came from immunoSEQ multiplex PCR; TCRdb's copy has only in-frame clones and leaves some out. The sample holds some 340,000 clones, less than 85% seen once. The sample holds one count of this clone. The sequence came from a woman aged 18 to 35 with acute or convalescent COVID-19. The sample was peripheral blood.

This CDR3 is CASSYSGTGDTEAFF. The CDR3 DNA reads TGCGCCAGCAGCTATTCCGGGACAGGGGACACTGAAGCTTTCTTT. This sequence joins TRBV5-1 and TRBJ1-1; 10 bases are a match to TRBD1. Germline trimming cut 3 bases from V and 3 bases from J; bases unmatched to any gene: 5. Germline CDR1 and CDR2: SGHRS and YFSETQ. The CDR3 length is 15 residues.